This T cell receptor beta chain was captured by sequencing in a study of T cell responses to AZD1222 COVID-19 vaccine. Study-wide context: Pooled samples include second doses given at about 4 or 12 weeks. Study-wide results and caveats: Regions 160-218 and 743-854 held dominance among vaccine-associated CD4 TCRs, which spanned spike. Recipients of two AZD1222 doses showed rising Spike-specific TCR breadth and depth. Possibly, clonal diversity was underestimated; donors were largely white British and included more females.

This CDR3 is 13 amino acids long. The V gene's germline CDR1 is GTSNPN and CDR2 SVGIG (reference sequence). Trimming took 4 bases from V and 0 from J, leaving 7 bases between them. TCRdb keeps only in-frame clones here, not all; method: immunoSEQ multiplex PCR. The table has approximately 180,000 clones, around 90% seen once. About this clone: The antigen is not known.

The receptor comes from an adult in good health. This chain links TRBV30 with TRBJ1-5, with TRBD1 as a possible D gene (5 bases). The material was peripheral blood, obtained on day 0 of AZD1222 vaccination. The CDR3 protein is CAWKGTSNQPQHF. CDR3 nucleotide sequence: TGTGCCTGGAAGGGGACTAGCAATCAGCCCCAGCATTTT.